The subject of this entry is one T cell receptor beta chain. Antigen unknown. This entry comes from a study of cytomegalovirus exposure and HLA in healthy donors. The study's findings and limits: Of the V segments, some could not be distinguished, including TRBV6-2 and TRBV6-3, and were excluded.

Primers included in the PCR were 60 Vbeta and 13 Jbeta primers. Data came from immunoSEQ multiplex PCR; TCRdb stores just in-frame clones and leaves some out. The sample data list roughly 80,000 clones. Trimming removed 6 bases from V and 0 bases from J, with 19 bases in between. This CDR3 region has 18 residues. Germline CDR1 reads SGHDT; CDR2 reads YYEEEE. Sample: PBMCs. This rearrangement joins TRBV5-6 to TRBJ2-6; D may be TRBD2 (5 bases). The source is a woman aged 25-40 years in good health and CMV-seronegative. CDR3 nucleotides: TGTGCCAGCACCCGTGGGGAGACCCGACACTCTGGGGCCAACGTCCTGACTTTC. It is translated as CASTRGETRHSGANVLTF.